Presented here are 10 T cell receptor beta chains from one specimen sequenced in a study of human T cells and chemical hapten exposure. TCRdb called the RACE reads again in MiXCR, with one record for every CDR3 protein. The sample lists around 130,000 distinct CDR3 sequences, 9% to 10% occurring once. Indicated time point: healthy volunteer bleed at 2 weeks. RNA extraction used unfractionated whole blood as the source of total RNA. The material sequenced was whole blood. The receptor source for this set is a male donor in good health. Some clones in this sample may be carry-over from other donors' samples.

At least ten counts were recorded for this clonotype. The genes are TRBV7-3 and TRBJ2-2; 7 bases line up with TRBD1. V lost 2 bases to trimming and J lost 0 bases; unmatched junction nucleotides: 0. Germline assignment: CDR1 SGHTA and CDR2 FQGTGA. This CDR3 region has 15 residues. CDR3 sequence: CASSLQGANTGELFF. The DNA of the CDR3 is TGTGCCAGCAGCTTACAGGGGGCGAACACCGGGGAGCTGTTTTTT.

A word on this clonotype: This may be a read error, as it is one base from a much larger clone. V gene TRBV10-1 combines with J gene TRBJ2-2, with 12 bases matching TRBD2. CDR1 is WNHNN, CDR2 SYGVQD, per germline (reference sequence). V shed 5 bases, J shed 4 bases, and the junction held 8 bases outside the gene matches. The CDR3 spans 17 residues. The CDR3 DNA reads TGCGCCAGCAGTTCCCCCCTAGCGGGAGGGCCCACCGGGGAGCTGTTTTTT. It yields the protein CASSSPLAGGPTGELFF.

This clonotype was counted many times. The CDR3 DNA follows: TGTGCCAGCAGCTTGAGGGGAACCTACAATGAGCAGTTCTTC. Its protein is CASSLRGTYNEQFF. The rearrangement uses TRBV5-4 and TRBJ2-1; possibly TRBD1 for D (5 bases). The CDR3 has 14 amino acids. Looked up from germline, CDR1 is SGHNT and CDR2 is YYREEE (reference sequence). V was clipped by 1 base and J by 2 bases, with 7 bases between them.

On this clonotype itself: This could be a read error, since a much larger clone is one nucleotide away. The conserved phenylalanine or tryptophan is not found at the CDR3 terminus, so this likely reflects a read error. The V gene is TRBV12-3 or TRBV12-4, the J gene TRBJ1-4, with 7 bases that match TRBD1. With V trimmed by 5 bases and J by 0 bases, 6 bases remained unmatched. This CDR3 is built from 16 residues. DNA of the CDR3: TGTGCCAGCAGTGAAAACAGGGGACCAACTAATGAAAAACTGTTTTCT. It codes for CASSENRGPTNEKLFS.

Ten or more counts support this clonotype. This chain links TRBV12-3 or TRBV12-4 with TRBJ1-4, with 8 bases fitting TRBD1. Germline trimming cut 8 bases from V and 8 bases from J; bases unmatched to any gene: 7. This CDR3 has 13 residues. The CDR3 loop is CASEIQGGEKLFF. CDR3 coding DNA: TGTGCCAGCGAGATACAGGGGGGCGAAAAACTGTTTTTT.

This clonotype has just a few counts. As DNA, the CDR3 is TGTGCCAGCAGCCCGGGGGGCGGGAGCTCCTACGAGCAGTACTTC. The encoded protein is CASSPGGGSSYEQYF. The chain couples TRBV3-1 to TRBJ2-7; D is perhaps TRBD2 (7 bases). The CDR3 loop spans 15 amino acids. Germline CDR1 reads LGHDT; CDR2 reads YNNKEL (reference sequence). V lost 4 bases and J lost 0, with 13 bases in between.

This clonotype turned up a few times. The chain links TRBV3-1 to TRBJ1-2; no reliable D call. This CDR3 is built from 11 residues. Germline lookup yields CDR1 LGHDT and CDR2 YNNKEL (reference sequence). With 4 bases removed from V and 10 bases from J, the gap between germline ends came to 10 bases. The CDR3, as DNA: TGTGCCAGCAGCCTAGAGGAGACCTACACCTTC. This sequence encodes CASSLEETYTF.

The chain has TRBV27 and TRBJ2-7, with TRBD2 identical over 8 bases. The V segment lost 8 bases and the J segment 5 bases; nucleotides outside the gene matches: 11. CDR3 length equals 14 residues. Germline lookup yields CDR1 MNHEY and CDR2 SMNVEV (reference sequence). In DNA form, the CDR3 reads TGTGCCAGCGCCTGGGCGGGAGGAAACCACGAGCAGTACTTC. Its protein is CASAWAGGNHEQYF.

This chain uses TRBV6-2 or TRBV6-3 with TRBJ2-2; TRBD2 matches at 10 bases. With V trimmed by 3 bases and J by 2 bases, 3 bases remained unmatched. Germline V gene lookup returns CDR1 MNHEY and CDR2 SVGEGT. The CDR3 has 16 amino acids. CDR3 coding DNA: TGTGCCAGCAGTTATAGCGGGAGGCCAAACACCGGGGAGCTGTTTTTT. The encoded protein is CASSYSGRPNTGELFF.

This clonotype has more than one count but fewer than ten. The CDR3 spells CASSSLAGGPNEQFF. The CDR3 DNA reads TGTGCCAGCAGCTCCTTAGCGGGGGGGCCCAATGAGCAGTTCTTC. The chain couples TRBV7-2 to TRBJ2-1; 11 bases line up with TRBD2. The CDR3 has 15 amino acids. The trim removed 4 bases at V and 6 bases at J, leaving 5 bases unmatched. Germline-derived CDR1 and CDR2 are SGHTA and FQGNSA.